This T cell receptor (beta chain) was captured in a study of shared clonotypes between healthy human individuals. Study-level background: Researchers assigned three CD4 naive, three CD4 memory, two CD8 naive and one CD8 memory plate to each donor.

As for this clone: Its antigen is undetermined.

Germline CDR1 SGHNT, CDR2 YENEEA. Trimming removed 2 bases at V and 6 bases at J, with 5 bases between. The CDR3 extends over 12 amino acids. General study findings and limits: Non-shared clonotypes were found to have lower generation probabilities than the clonotypes that were shared by all four of the sorted-subset donors.

Assay used: immunoSEQ multiplex PCR; TCRdb lists only in-frame clones, some missing. This sample carries approximately 340,000 clones, around four fifths of them seen once, and the ten largest clones take less than 11%. The V gene is TRBV11-3, the J gene TRBJ1-5; D unresolved. This clonotype was sampled from a man aged 25-45 years in good health. Sample: memory CD4+ T cells sorted from blood. Subset denoted: CD45RA-negative fraction. CDR3 nucleotide sequence: TGTGCCAGCAGCTTATTACTTCAGCCCCAGCATTTT. Translated: CASSLLLQPQHF. Filled out from reference TRBV11-3 and TRBJ1-5, the complete variable domain reads EAGVVQSPRYKIIEKKQPVAFWCNPISGHNTLYWYLQNLGQGPELLIRYENEEAVDDSQLPKDRFSAERLKGVDSTLKIQPAELGDSAVYLCASSLLLQPQHFGDGTRLSIL.